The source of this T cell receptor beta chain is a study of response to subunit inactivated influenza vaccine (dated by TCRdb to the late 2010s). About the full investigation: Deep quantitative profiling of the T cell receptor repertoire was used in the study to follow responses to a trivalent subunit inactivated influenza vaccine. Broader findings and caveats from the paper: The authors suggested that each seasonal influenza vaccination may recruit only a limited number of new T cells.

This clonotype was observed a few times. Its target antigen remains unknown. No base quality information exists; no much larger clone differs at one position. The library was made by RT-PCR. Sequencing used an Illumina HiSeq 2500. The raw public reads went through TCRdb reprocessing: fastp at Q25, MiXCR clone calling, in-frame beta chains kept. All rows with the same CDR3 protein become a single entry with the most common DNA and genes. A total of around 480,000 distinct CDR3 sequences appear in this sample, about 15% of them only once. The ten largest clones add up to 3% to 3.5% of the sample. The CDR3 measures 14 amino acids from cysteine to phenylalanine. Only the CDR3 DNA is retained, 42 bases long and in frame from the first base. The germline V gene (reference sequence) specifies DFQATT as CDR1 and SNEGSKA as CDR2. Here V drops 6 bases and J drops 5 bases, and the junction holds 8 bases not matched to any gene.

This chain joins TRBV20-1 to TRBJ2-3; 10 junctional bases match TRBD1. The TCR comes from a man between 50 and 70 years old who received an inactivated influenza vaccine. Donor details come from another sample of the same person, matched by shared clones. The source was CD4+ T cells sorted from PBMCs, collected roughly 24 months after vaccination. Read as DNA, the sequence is TGCAGTGCAAGCGGGACAGGGGAAAGAGATACGCAGTATTTT. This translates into CSASGTGERDTQYF.